The sequence of this TCR beta chain was determined in a study of blood T cell repertoires in COVID-19. The method was immunoSEQ multiplex PCR; TCRdb's version includes in-frame clones alone and lacks a portion of them. Of about 170,000 clones listed, around 86% are singletons. V was clipped by 7 bases and J by 7 bases, with 19 bases between them. Germline V gene data show CDR1 as SGHTA and CDR2 as FQGNSA. The CDR3 has 14 residues. The sample was peripheral blood. The chain combines TRBV7-2 with TRBJ1-2, with no clear D. The clonotype originates from a woman of 80 years or more in a cohort sampled during active or convalescent COVID-19. The CDR3 region has the DNA TGTGCCAGCATCCTAGCTTCGGGGAATGCTGGCTACACCTTC. Translation gives CASILASGNAGYTF.